This TCR beta chain was obtained from a study of vaccination effects on CD4 cells after COVID-19 (dated by TCRdb to between 2021 and 2023). About the full investigation: Each participant got two doses of an mRNA SARS-CoV-2 vaccine, either BNT162b2 or mRNA-1273. The Oncomine TCR Beta short-read assay on an Illumina iSeq 100 was used to sequence cultures from other donors in the study. SARS-CoV-2 spike-specific CD4+ TCR repertoires were compared before and after mRNA vaccination in COVID-19 convalescent patients and in infection-naive vaccine recipients. The full study included roughly 11 COVID-19 convalescent patients and several SARS-CoV-2-naive healthy vaccine recipients. General findings and caveats noted by the study authors: In healthy vaccine recipients, vaccine-induced clones were almost all SARS-CoV-2 mono-reactive, with only 1 of 255 cross-reactive with common cold coronaviruses. Clones induced by infection and clones induced by vaccination both contracted markedly at late timepoints after vaccination, which fits with T cell responses waning over time. Only a small number of convalescent patients were included, and no early post-infection timepoints were available, which limited the study.

In the ViraFEST assay, PBMC were stimulated with viral peptide pools, and TCR sequencing was then used to find antigen-specific CD4+ T cell clonotypes based on their expansion. After around 10 days of culture, CD4+ T cells were isolated with the EasySep CD4+ T cell isolation kit. Healthy vaccine recipients had no prior SARS-CoV-2 infection, confirmed by negative nucleocapsid antibodies before and after vaccination. Each well held roughly 2.2 million PBMC cultured in IMDM containing around 5% human AB serum, 8 to 10 IU/ml IL-2 and gentamicin, along with approximately 10 ug/ml peptides. On days 3 and 7, half of the culture medium was replaced with fresh IL-2-containing medium. Unless noted otherwise, every peptide stimulation condition was cultured in triplicate wells. Using Ficoll-Paque Plus gradient centrifugation, PBMC were separated from whole blood and then either used fresh or cryopreserved at -140C. The overlapping peptide pools covered the spike proteins of SARS-CoV-2 and of the common cold coronaviruses HCoV-NL63, HCoV-OC43 and HCoV-229E. Genomic DNA was extracted from cultured CD4+ T cells with the QIAamp micro DNA kit.

Preparation of the library involved the immunoSEQ multiplex PCR assay. DNA from the CD4+ T cells that had been cultured and isolated underwent TCR beta CDR3 sequencing. The study's processing was this. Non-productive TCR sequences were removed, reads were trimmed to the CDR3 region, and CDR3s of at least 7 amino acids were retained. The MANAFEST web app was used to identify antigen-specific clonotypes by comparing expansion in peptide wells with expansion in reference cultures. To be called positive, a clone needed expansion at FDR<0.05 compared with the reference and with all other wells, an odds ratio greater than 5, and a frequency greater than 0.1% in two replicate wells. Clonotypes significantly expanded in SARS-CoV-2 spike wells and in at least one common cold coronavirus spike condition were defined as cross-reactive. CDR3 similarity was assessed by Levenshtein distance using the stringdist R package, and unrooted trees were constructed with ape in R 3.6.1. The table was pulled from immuneACCESS by TCRdb, which kept in-frame rearrangements only. Such tables lose some clones; where checked, under half of the loss comes from unresolved V genes, and the rest has no known cause. D and trimming come from the DNA, and the V and J calls and clone size come from that table. For this sample the table gives 20,000 to 25,000 clones, of which 65% to 85% were detected only once. 20% to 30% of the sample goes to the ten largest clones.

Comments on this clone: What this receptor recognizes is not known. Per-base quality was not reported, and no clone a single base away is much larger than it.

After removal of 4 bases from V and 5 bases from J, the junction retains 5 bases not matched to a gene. The CDR3 runs 16 residues from the cysteine to the phenylalanine. Only the CDR3 DNA is retained, 48 bases long and in frame from the first base. The germline V gene supplies CDR1 MGHRA and CDR2 YSYEKL. Sequences were derived from CD4+ T cells from PBMCs cultured with HCoV-NL63 spike peptides, sampled before COVID-19 vaccination. The cell subset or site label, read with the paper, signifies: HCoV-NL63 spike overlapping peptide pool stimulation. The clonotype comes from a human donor who received a COVID-19 vaccine. The chain is assembled from TRBV4-1 and TRBJ2-5, with 15 central nucleotides matching TRBD2. The DNA sequence follows: TGCGCCAGCAGCCTGGGACTAGCGGGAGGAATGGAGACCCAGTACTTC. It translates as CASSLGLAGGMETQYF.